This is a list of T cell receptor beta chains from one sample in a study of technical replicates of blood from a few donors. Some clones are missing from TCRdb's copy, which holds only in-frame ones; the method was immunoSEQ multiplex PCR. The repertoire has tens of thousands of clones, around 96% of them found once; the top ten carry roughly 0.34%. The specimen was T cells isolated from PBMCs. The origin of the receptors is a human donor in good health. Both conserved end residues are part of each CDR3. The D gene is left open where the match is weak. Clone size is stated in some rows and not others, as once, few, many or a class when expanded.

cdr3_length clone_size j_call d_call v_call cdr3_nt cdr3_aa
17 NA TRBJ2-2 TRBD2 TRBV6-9 TGTGCCAGCAGTTACGGCGGCGGCGGGAGGCTGGTCGGGGAGCTGTTTTTT CASSYGGGGRLVGELFF
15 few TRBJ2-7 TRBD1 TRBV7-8 TGTGCCAGCAGCACCCGGACAGGGGGCGGCTACGAGCAGTACTTC CASSTRTGGGYEQYF
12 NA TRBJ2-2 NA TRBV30 TGTGCCTGGAGTCCAGGGCACGGGGAGCTGTTTTTT CAWSPGHGELFF
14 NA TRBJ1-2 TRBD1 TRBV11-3 TGTGCCAGCAGCCCCCGGGACAGGGACTATGGCTACACCTTC CASSPRDRDYGYTF
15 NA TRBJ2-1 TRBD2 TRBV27 TGTGCCAGCAGTTTATTAGCGGGAGGGCCAAAGAAACAGTTCTTC CASSLLAGGPKKQFF
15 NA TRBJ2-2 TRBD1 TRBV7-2 TGTGCCAGCAGCTTCAGGGACAGGGGATCCGGGGAGCTGTTTTTT CASSFRDRGSGELFF
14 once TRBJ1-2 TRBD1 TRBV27 TGTGCCAGCAGTTTGATAGGGGGCAGATATGGCTACACCTTC CASSLIGGRYGYTF
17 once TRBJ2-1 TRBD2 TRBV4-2 TGTGCCAGCAGCCAAGACCCGGGACTAGGGGCCTACAATGAGCAGTTCTTC CASSQDPGLGAYNEQFF
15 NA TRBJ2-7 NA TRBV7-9 TGTGCCAGCAGCTACCAAAGCGGGTTAACCTACGAGCAGTACTTC CASSYQSGLTYEQYF
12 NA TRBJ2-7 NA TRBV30 TGTGCCTGGGGTGGACAGCACTACGAGCAGTACTTC CAWGGQHYEQYF
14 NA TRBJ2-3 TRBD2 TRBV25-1 TGTGCCAGCAGTGAAACGCGGGGGGCAGATACGCAGTATTTT CASSETRGADTQYF
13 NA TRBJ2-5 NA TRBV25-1 TGTGCCAGCAGTGCCGGGACACCAGAGACCCAGTACTTC CASSAGTPETQYF
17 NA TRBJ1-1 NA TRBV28 TGTGCCAGCAGTTTACCCCTCGCCGTGGGCCCAGGGACTGAAGCTTTCTTT CASSLPLAVGPGTEAFF
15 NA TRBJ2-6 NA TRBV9 TGTGCCAGCAGCGTCCAGGGTACCGGGGCCAACGTCCTGACTTTC CASSVQGTGANVLTF
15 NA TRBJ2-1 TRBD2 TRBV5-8 TGTGCCAGCAGCTTTTTTAGCGGGATTTACAATGAGCAGTTCTTC CASSFFSGIYNEQFF
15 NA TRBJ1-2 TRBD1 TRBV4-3 TGCGCCAGCAGCCAGGCCCTACAGGGGGACTATGGCTACACCTTC CASSQALQGDYGYTF
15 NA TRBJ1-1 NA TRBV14 TGTGCCAGCAGCCAAGATTGGCCTTATAACACTGAAGCTTTCTTT CASSQDWPYNTEAFF
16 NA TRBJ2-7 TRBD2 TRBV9 TGTGCCAGCAGCGTAGGGACTAGCGGGTGGGCCTACGAGCAGTACTTC CASSVGTSGWAYEQYF
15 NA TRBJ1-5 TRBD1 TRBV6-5 TGTGCCAGCAGTAGGACAGGAATTGGCAATCAGCCCCAGCATTTT CASSRTGIGNQPQHF
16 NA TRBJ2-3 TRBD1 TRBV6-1 TGTGCCAGCAGTGACCTTAACAGGGGGCTAGGTGATACGCAGTATTTT CASSDLNRGLGDTQYF
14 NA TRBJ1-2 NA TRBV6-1 TGTGCCAGCAGTGAAAGTCACAGACCCTATGGCTACACCTTC CASSESHRPYGYTF
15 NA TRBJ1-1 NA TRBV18 TGTGCCAGCTCACCGGGGGCAGAAATGAACACTGAAGCTTTCTTT CASSPGAEMNTEAFF
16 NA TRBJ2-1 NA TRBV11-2 TGTGCCAGCAGCTTAGGGTCAGGGGCCACCTACAATGAGCAGTTCTTC CASSLGSGATYNEQFF
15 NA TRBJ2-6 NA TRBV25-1 TGTGCCAGCAGGGAGGGACCGGCTGGGGCCAACGTCCTGACTTTC CASREGPAGANVLTF
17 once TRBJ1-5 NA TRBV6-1 TGTGCCAGCAGTGAAGCGCTAGGGGCAGGAGAGGTTCAGCCCCAGCATTTT CASSEALGAGEVQPQHF
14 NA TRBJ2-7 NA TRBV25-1 TGTGCCAGCAGTACGCACAGGGCGACGGGCGAGCAGTACTTC CASSTHRATGEQYF
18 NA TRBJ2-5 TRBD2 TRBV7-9 TGTGCCAGCAGCCCGGGGACTAGCGGGAGCCTACGTCAAGAGACCCAGTACTTC CASSPGTSGSLRQETQYF
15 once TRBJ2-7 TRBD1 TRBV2 TGTGCCAGCAGCTCCGTCTCGACAGGGGGAGAAGAGCAGTACTTC CASSSVSTGGEEQYF